A selection of T cell receptor beta chains follows, all from one sample in a study of identical twins. TCRdb reprocessed the 5' RACE reads with MiXCR, giving one entry per CDR3 protein. The sample shows some 500,000 distinct CDR3 sequences, approximately 15% of them seen only once. The same data also contributed to another study, on yellow fever vaccine responses in identical twins.

Input material: CD4+ T cells sorted from blood. These receptors were taken from a woman younger than 35 in good health. CDR3s include the opening cysteine and the closing phenylalanine or tryptophan. The D gene is left open where the match is weak. Clone size is given for some rows only: seen once, a few or many times, or a class if the clone is expanded.

cdr3_length j_call d_call clone_size v_call cdr3_aa cdr3_nt
13 TRBJ1-5 . . TRBV5-1 CASSQGPNQPQHF TGCGCCAGCTCCCAAGGTCCCAATCAGCCCCAGCATTTT
14 TRBJ2-7 TRBD1 few TRBV11-2 CASRSTGGTYEQYF TGTGCCAGCAGAAGTACAGGGGGGACCTACGAGCAGTACTTC
14 TRBJ2-3 . . TRBV12-3/TRBV12-4 CASTRNRAPDTQYF TGTGCCAGCACTAGGAACAGGGCTCCAGATACGCAGTATTTT
15 TRBJ1-2 . few TRBV12-3/TRBV12-4 CASSYPRGFNYGYTF TGTGCCAGCAGTTACCCAAGGGGCTTCAACTATGGCTACACCTTC
14 TRBJ1-5 . few TRBV20-1 CSAQQGLSNQPQHF TGCAGTGCTCAACAGGGCCTTAGCAATCAGCCCCAGCATTTT
13 TRBJ1-6 TRBD1 . TRBV6-2/TRBV6-3 CASSDRGRSPLHF TGTGCCAGCAGCGACAGGGGGCGTTCACCCCTCCACTTT
15 TRBJ2-2 TRBD2 . TRBV29-1 CSAVRVSGSTGELFF TGCAGCGCCGTCCGGGTGAGCGGGAGTACCGGGGAGCTGTTTTTT
10 TRBJ2-1 . few TRBV20-1 CSADSNEQFF TGCAGTGCCGACAGTAATGAGCAGTTCTTC
20 TRBJ2-1 TRBD2 many TRBV12-3/TRBV12-4 CASSSGPVGSGRPPDNEQFF TGTGCCAGCAGCTCAGGCCCCGTGGGTAGCGGGAGGCCCCCCGACAATGAGCAGTTCTTC
17 TRBJ1-5 TRBD1 many TRBV5-6 CASSSGQGRLLDQPQHF TGTGCCAGCAGCTCTGGACAGGGTCGCCTTTTGGATCAGCCCCAGCATTTT
16 TRBJ2-7 TRBD2 . TRBV4-2 CASSLSGGEGVFEQYF TGTGCCAGCAGCCTCTCCGGGGGGGAGGGGGTTTTTGAGCAGTACTTC
16 TRBJ1-1 TRBD1 few TRBV18 CASSPGDRKGATEAFF TGTGCCAGCTCACCAGGCGATCGTAAGGGGGCGACTGAAGCTTTCTTT
14 TRBJ1-1 . . TRBV19 CASTLIFGNTEAFF TGTGCCAGTACCCTGATATTTGGTAACACTGAAGCTTTCTTT
13 TRBJ1-1 . few TRBV12-3/TRBV12-4 CAGRAQMNTEAFF TGTGCCGGCAGGGCCCAGATGAACACTGAAGCTTTCTTT
14 TRBJ1-4 . . TRBV5-1 CASSLAAIGDKLFF TGCGCCAGCAGCTTGGCCGCGATAGGGGATAAACTGTTTTTT
15 TRBJ2-1 . few TRBV7-8 CASSGRRDSDNEQFF TGTGCCAGCAGCGGTCGACGGGATTCCGACAATGAGCAGTTCTTC
13 TRBJ2-5 . few TRBV19 CASRGQGRQTQYF TGTGCCAGTAGAGGGCAGGGGCGGCAGACCCAGTACTTC
14 TRBJ2-3 . few TRBV2 CATAAGASTDTQYF TGTGCCACCGCGGCGGGGGCTAGCACAGATACGCAGTATTTT
14 TRBJ2-7 . . TRBV6-1 CASSPVASRAEQYF TGTGCCAGCAGCCCCGTTGCCTCTAGGGCCGAGCAGTACTTC
15 TRBJ2-6 TRBD1 . TRBV28 CASQDRATGANVLTF TGTGCCAGTCAGGACAGGGCGACTGGGGCCAACGTCCTGACTTTC
19 TRBJ1-2 . . TRBV5-1 CASSSSRDTGSYSNYGYTF TGCGCCAGCAGCTCCTCTCGGGACACCGGCTCTTACTCTAACTATGGCTACACCTTC
14 TRBJ1-4 . few TRBV18 CASSPGGFAEKLFF TGTGCCAGCTCACCAGGGGGATTTGCTGAAAAACTGTTTTTT
15 TRBJ2-1 . many TRBV5-1 CASSRVGGDRNEQFF TGCGCCAGCAGCCGGGTGGGGGGAGACCGCAATGAGCAGTTCTTC
10 TRBJ2-7 . few TRBV28 CASQRYEQYF TGTGCCAGCCAGCGCTACGAGCAGTACTTC
14 TRBJ1-6 . . TRBV27 CASSLDPRDSALHF TGTGCCAGCAGTTTAGACCCCAGGGACTCAGCCCTCCACTTT
12 TRBJ2-1 . few TRBV28 CASSGGLAGPFF TGTGCCAGCAGTGGAGGGTTGGCAGGACCGTTCTTC
14 TRBJ1-5 . few TRBV5-5 CASSRTWGNQPQHF TGTGCCAGCAGCCGAACATGGGGCAATCAGCCCCAGCATTTT
14 TRBJ2-3 . . TRBV21-1 CASSKWTSGTTQYF TGTGCCAGCAGCAAATGGACTAGCGGGACTACGCAGTATTTT
20 TRBJ2-7 TRBD1 . TRBV12-3/TRBV12-4 CASSPQMTGLGLGSSYEQYF TGTGCCAGCAGTCCCCAGATGACAGGGCTGGGCTTAGGGAGTTCCTACGAGCAGTACTTC
12 TRBJ2-1 . . TRBV10-1 CASSEPGDEQFF TGCGCCAGCAGTGAGCCGGGGGATGAGCAGTTCTTC
18 TRBJ1-1 TRBD1 few TRBV9 CASSVGATTGAVNTEAFF TGTGCCAGCAGCGTAGGGGCCACGACAGGGGCGGTGAACACTGAAGCTTTCTTT
15 TRBJ1-5 . few TRBV20-1 CSARDQIGGRQPQHF TGCAGTGCTAGAGATCAGATCGGGGGGAGGCAGCCCCAGCATTTT